Below are 15 T cell receptor beta chains sequenced from a single sample in a study of PD-L1 blockade in urothelial cancer. TCRdb's copy holds only in-frame clones and misses some; the assay was immunoSEQ multiplex PCR. The sample lists about 70,000 clones, around 84% occurring once. This specimen consisted of PBMCs, obtained around atezolizumab (anti-PD-L1) treatment. The receptors originated from a man aged 65-85 years with urothelial cancer.

This chain links TRBV30 with TRBJ2-7; 11 bases map to TRBD1. The CDR3 totals 18 residues. Per the germline V gene, CDR1 is GTSNPN and CDR2 is SVGIG (reference sequence). The ends lost 0 bases at V and 6 bases at J; junction bases unmatched: 16. The CDR3 DNA is TGTGCCTGGAGTGTACCCCCCTTCATCGGGACAGGGGGATCCGAGCAGTACTTC. It yields the protein CAWSVPPFIGTGGSEQYF. The whole variable domain, filled in from reference TRBV30 and TRBJ2-7, reads SQTIHQWPATLVQPVGSPLSLECTVEGTSNPNLYWYRQAAGRGLQLLFYSVGIGQISSEVPQNLSASRPQDRQFILSSKKLLLSDSGFYLCAWSVPPFIGTGGSEQYFGPGTRLTVT.

V gene TRBV29-1 combines with J gene TRBJ2-5, with 7 nucleotides matching TRBD2. Germline assignment: CDR1 SQVTM and CDR2 ANQGSEA. With 8 bases clipped from V and 5 bases from J, the junction kept 11 bases outside the gene matches. The CDR3 covers 13 residues. CDR3 DNA sequence: TGCAGCACCCGCAACGGCGGGAGTGAGACCCAGTACTTC. Translating it yields CSTRNGGSETQYF. Full variable domain (outside the CDR3, taken from reference TRBV29-1 and TRBJ2-5): SAVISQKPSRDICQRGTSLTIQCQVDSQVTMMFWYRQQPGQSLTLIATANQGSEATYESGFVIDKFPISRPNLTFSTLTVSNMSPEDSSIYLCSTRNGGSETQYFGPGTRLLVL.

The chain recombines TRBV19 with TRBJ1-3; D is uncertain. This CDR3 comprises 14 residues. Trimming took off 2 bases at V and 0 bases at J, with 5 bases between the two ends. Germline assignment: CDR1 LNHDA and CDR2 SQIVND (reference sequence). CDR3 protein: CASSIQASGNTIYF. CDR3 DNA: TGTGCCAGTAGTATACAGGCCTCTGGAAACACCATATATTTT. Filled out from reference TRBV19 and TRBJ1-3, the complete variable domain reads DGGITQSPKYLFRKEGQNVTLSCEQNLNHDAMYWYRQDPGQGLRLIYYSQIVNDFQKGDIAEGYSVSREKKESFPLTVTSAQKNPTAFYLCASSIQASGNTIYFGEGSWLTVV.

J is TRBJ2-7 and V is TRBV6-5, with 10 bases lining up with TRBD2. In germline, CDR1 is MNHEY, CDR2 SVGAGI. This CDR3 region has 15 residues. J lost 4 bases, V lost 5 bases, and 8 bases had no gene match. The CDR3 protein is CASSRTSGTAYEQYF. In nucleotides, the CDR3 is TGTGCCAGCAGTCGCACTAGCGGGACAGCTTACGAGCAGTACTTC.

V usage is TRBV7-9 and J usage is TRBJ1-2, with 9 positions matching TRBD1. Germline trimming cut 8 bases from V and 4 bases from J; bases unmatched to any gene: 11. Germline V gene sequence: CDR1 SEHNR, CDR2 FQNEAQ (reference sequence). This CDR3 is 15 amino acids long. CDR3 in DNA: TGTGCCAGCGGTGAGGACAGGGGAGGGCTCTATGGCTACACCTTC. Translated: CASGEDRGGLYGYTF. The full variable domain, in which reference TRBV7-9 and TRBJ1-2 provide the parts outside the CDR3, is DTGVSQNPRHKITKRGQNVTFRCDPISEHNRLYWYRQTLGQGPEFLTYFQNEAQLEKSRLLSDRFSAERPKGSFSTLEIQRTEQGDSAMYLCASGEDRGGLYGYTFGSGTRLTVV.

This clone has just one count. The CDR3 reads CASRGLENQPQHF. DNA for the CDR3: TGTGCCAGCCGAGGACTGGAGAATCAGCCCCAGCATTTT. The chain uses TRBV6-5 and TRBJ1-5; D uncertain. The germline gives CDR1 MNHEY, CDR2 SVGAGI. The CDR3 has 13 amino acids. V lost 8 bases to trimming and J lost 4 bases, with 12 bases between them.

This chain joins TRBV11-2 and TRBJ2-7; 9 nucleotides line up with TRBD1. The CDR3 length is 15 residues. With V trimmed by 4 bases and J by 0 bases, 4 bases remained unmatched. Germline lookup yields CDR1 SGHAT and CDR2 FQNNGV. In DNA form, the CDR3 reads TGTGCCAGCAGCTCCCCGGACAGGGGCTCCTACGAGCAGTACTTC. Residues: CASSSPDRGSYEQYF.

The chain is built from TRBV7-3 and TRBJ1-1, with D possibly matching TRBD1 (6 bases). Germline values: CDR1 SGHTA, CDR2 FQGTGA. The CDR3 has 13 residues. Trimming removed 5 bases from V and 4 bases from J, with 11 bases in between. CDR3 protein: CASSQQGGTEAFF. CDR3 sequence (DNA): TGTGCCAGCAGCCAACAGGGTGGCACTGAAGCTTTCTTT. The whole variable domain, filled in from reference TRBV7-3 and TRBJ1-1, reads GAGVSQTPSNKVTEKGKYVELRCDPISGHTALYWYRQSLGQGPEFLIYFQGTGAADDSGLPNDRFFAVRPEGSVSTLKIQRTERGDSAVYLCASSQQGGTEAFFGQGTRLTVV.

The V call is TRBV28, the J call TRBJ2-1; 10 bases line up with TRBD2. This CDR3 is 15 amino acids long. J gave up 4 bases and V 7 bases, and 7 bases lay outside the gene matches. Germline V gene lookup returns CDR1 MDHEN and CDR2 SYDVKM. The CDR3 loop is CASKSQLAGYNEQFF. Here the CDR3 DNA reads TGTGCCAGCAAGTCCCAACTAGCGGGGTACAATGAGCAGTTCTTC.

The chain joins TRBV11-3 to TRBJ2-5; the D is unclear. V lost 0 bases, J lost 5 bases, and 4 bases lay in between. This CDR3 spans 12 amino acids. Germline V gene sequence: CDR1 SGHNT, CDR2 YENEEA. The CDR3: CASSLDAETQYF. The CDR3 nucleotides read TGTGCCAGCAGCTTAGATGCGGAGACCCAGTACTTC.

CDR3 region: CASSSQGLAGGEQYF. DNA of the CDR3: TGTGCCAGCAGCTCGCAGGGACTAGCGGGAGGCGAGCAGTACTTC. The V gene is TRBV11-1, the J gene TRBJ2-7; TRBD2 agrees at 15 bases. Germline-derived CDR1 and CDR2 are SGHAT and FQDESV (reference sequence). The CDR3 is 15 residues long. After removal of 4 bases from V and 6 bases from J, the junction contained 4 bases not matched to a gene.

The genes are TRBV6-6 and TRBJ2-1; TRBD2 matches at 12 bases. This CDR3 has 16 residues. V shed 4 bases and J 6 bases; nucleotides not matched to a gene: 7. Looked up from germline, CDR1 is MNHNY and CDR2 is SVGAGI (reference sequence). CDR3 coding DNA: TGTGCCAGCAGTTTCAACCTAGCGGGAGGGAGCAATGAGCAGTTCTTC. Residues: CASSFNLAGGSNEQFF.

The CDR3 region is CASSLMSGRGYEQFF. CDR3 DNA sequence: TGTGCCAGCAGCTTGATGAGCGGGAGAGGCTATGAGCAGTTCTTC. This chain links TRBV5-4 with TRBJ2-1, with 8 bases fitting TRBD2. CDR3 length: 15 amino acids. With V trimmed by 1 base and J by 8 bases, 8 bases remained unmatched. Germline V gene sequence: CDR1 SGHNT, CDR2 YYREEE (reference sequence).

The genes are TRBV6-1 and TRBJ1-2; D is perhaps TRBD1 (5 bases). The CDR3 extends over 14 amino acids. Germline loops: CDR1 MNHNS, CDR2 SASEGT. Trimming took 0 bases from V and 5 from J, leaving 10 bases between them. In DNA, the CDR3 is TGTGCCAGCAGTGAAGCAGGGGAAGAGTATGGCTACACCTTC. This sequence encodes CASSEAGEEYGYTF.

This clone was seen a handful of times. The chain couples TRBV28 to TRBJ1-2; 10 nucleotides align to TRBD1. Germline CDR1 MDHEN, CDR2 SYDVKM. Germline trimming cut 4 bases from V and 7 bases from J; bases unmatched to any gene: 12. The CDR3 is 16 amino acids. Here the CDR3 reads CASSSDRGPGFGGYTF. The CDR3 DNA sequence: TGTGCCAGCAGTTCAGACAGGGGGCCGGGGTTCGGTGGCTACACCTTC.